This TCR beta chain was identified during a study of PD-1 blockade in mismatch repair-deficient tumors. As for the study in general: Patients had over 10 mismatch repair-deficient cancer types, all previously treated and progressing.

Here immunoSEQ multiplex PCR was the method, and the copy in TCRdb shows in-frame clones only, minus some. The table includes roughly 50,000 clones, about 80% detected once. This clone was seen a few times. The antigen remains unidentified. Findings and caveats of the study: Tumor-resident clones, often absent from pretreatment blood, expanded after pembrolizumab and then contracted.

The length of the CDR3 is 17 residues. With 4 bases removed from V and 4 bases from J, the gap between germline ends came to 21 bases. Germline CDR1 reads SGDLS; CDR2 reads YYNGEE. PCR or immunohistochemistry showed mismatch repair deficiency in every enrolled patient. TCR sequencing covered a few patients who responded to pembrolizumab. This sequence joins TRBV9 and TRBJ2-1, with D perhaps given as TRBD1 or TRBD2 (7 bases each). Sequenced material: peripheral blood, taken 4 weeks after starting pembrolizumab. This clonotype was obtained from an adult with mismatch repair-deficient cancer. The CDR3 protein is CASSSGGGRQPYNEQFF. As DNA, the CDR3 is TGTGCCAGCAGCTCAGGGGGGGGGAGGCAACCTTACAATGAGCAGTTCTTC.